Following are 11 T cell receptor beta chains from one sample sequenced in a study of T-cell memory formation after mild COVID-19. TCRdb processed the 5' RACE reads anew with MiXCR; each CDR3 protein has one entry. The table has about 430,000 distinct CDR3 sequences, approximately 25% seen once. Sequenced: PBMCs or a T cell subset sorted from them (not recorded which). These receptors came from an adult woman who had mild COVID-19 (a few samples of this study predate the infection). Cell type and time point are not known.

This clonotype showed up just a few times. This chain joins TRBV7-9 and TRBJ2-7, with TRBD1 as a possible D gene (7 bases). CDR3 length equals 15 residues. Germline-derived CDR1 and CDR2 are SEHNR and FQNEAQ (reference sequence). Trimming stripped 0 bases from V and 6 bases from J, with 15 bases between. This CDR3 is CASSLAGRQGGEQYF. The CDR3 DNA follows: TGTGCCAGCAGCTTAGCGGGTCGACAGGGAGGCGAGCAGTACTTC.

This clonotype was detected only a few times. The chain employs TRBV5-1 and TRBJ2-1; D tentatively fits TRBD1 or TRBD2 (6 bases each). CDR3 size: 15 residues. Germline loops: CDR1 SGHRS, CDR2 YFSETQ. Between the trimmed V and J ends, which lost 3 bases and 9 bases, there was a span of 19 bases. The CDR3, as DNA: TGCGCCAGCAGCTCGGGGGCAAATGGGCGAGGTGAGCAGTTCTTC. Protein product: CASSSGANGRGEQFF. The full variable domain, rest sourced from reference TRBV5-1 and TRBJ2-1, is KAGVTQTPRYLIKTRGQQVTLSCSPISGHRSVSWYQQTPGQGLQFLFEYFSETQRNKGNFPGRFSGRQFSNSRSEMNVSTLELGDSALYLCASSSGANGRGEQFFGPGTRLTVL.

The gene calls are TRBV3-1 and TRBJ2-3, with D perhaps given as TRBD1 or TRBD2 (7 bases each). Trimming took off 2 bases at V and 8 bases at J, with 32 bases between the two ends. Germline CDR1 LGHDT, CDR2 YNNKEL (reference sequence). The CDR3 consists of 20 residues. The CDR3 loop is CASSQPERDSGDPFPFTQYF. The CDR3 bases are TGTGCCAGCAGCCAACCCGAGAGGGACAGCGGGGACCCGTTCCCGTTTACGCAGTATTTT.

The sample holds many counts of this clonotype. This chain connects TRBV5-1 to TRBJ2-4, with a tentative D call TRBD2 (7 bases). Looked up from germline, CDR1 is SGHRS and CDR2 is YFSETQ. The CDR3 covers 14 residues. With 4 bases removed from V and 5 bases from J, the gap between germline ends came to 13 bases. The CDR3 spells CASSAGGPQNIQYF. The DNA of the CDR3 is TGCGCCAGCAGCGCCGGGGGGCCACAAAACATTCAGTACTTC. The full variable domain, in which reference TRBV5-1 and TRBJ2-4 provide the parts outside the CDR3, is KAGVTQTPRYLIKTRGQQVTLSCSPISGHRSVSWYQQTPGQGLQFLFEYFSETQRNKGNFPGRFSGRQFSNSRSEMNVSTLELGDSALYLCASSAGGPQNIQYFGAGTRLSVL.

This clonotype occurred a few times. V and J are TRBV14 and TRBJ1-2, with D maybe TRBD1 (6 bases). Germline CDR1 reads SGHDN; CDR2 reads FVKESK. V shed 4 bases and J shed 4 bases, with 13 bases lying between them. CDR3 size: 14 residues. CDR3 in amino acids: CASSPRRTVYGYTF. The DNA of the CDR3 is TGTGCCAGCAGCCCGAGGAGGACAGTCTATGGCTACACCTTC.

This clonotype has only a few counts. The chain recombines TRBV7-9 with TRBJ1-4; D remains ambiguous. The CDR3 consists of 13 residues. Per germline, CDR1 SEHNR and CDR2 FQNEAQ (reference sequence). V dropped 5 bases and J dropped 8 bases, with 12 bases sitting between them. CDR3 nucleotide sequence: TGTGCCAGCAGCATGACCCTGGCGGAAAAACTGTTTTTT. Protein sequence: CASSMTLAEKLFF.

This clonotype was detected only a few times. CDR3 sequence reads: CASSTGLADNEQFF. The CDR3 DNA reads as TGTGCCAGCAGCACCGGACTAGCGGATAATGAGCAGTTCTTC. This chain joins TRBV7-7 and TRBJ2-1, with 10 bases lining up with TRBD2. This CDR3 region has 14 residues. In germline, CDR1 is SSHAT, CDR2 FNYEAQ (reference sequence). The ends lost 5 bases at V and 7 bases at J; junction bases unmatched: 5.

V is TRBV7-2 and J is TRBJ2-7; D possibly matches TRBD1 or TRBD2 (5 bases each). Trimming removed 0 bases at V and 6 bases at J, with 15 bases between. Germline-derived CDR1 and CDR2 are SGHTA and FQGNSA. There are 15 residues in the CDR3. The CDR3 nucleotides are TGTGCCAGCAGCTTAGCGAGGGGTCTCGAAGCCGAGCAGTACTTC. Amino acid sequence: CASSLARGLEAEQYF.

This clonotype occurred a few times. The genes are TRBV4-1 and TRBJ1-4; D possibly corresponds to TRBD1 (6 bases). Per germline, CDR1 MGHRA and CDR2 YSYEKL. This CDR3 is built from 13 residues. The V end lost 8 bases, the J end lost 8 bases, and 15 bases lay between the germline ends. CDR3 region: CASRGQWEEKLFF. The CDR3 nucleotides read TGCGCCAGCCGGGGACAATGGGAGGAAAAACTGTTTTTT.

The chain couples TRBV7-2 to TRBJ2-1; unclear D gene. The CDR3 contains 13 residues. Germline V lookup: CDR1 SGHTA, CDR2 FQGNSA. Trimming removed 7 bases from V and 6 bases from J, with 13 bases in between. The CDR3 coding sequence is TGTGCCAGCACCCAAACTAATGGCAATGAGCAGTTCTTC. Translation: CASTQTNGNEQFF.

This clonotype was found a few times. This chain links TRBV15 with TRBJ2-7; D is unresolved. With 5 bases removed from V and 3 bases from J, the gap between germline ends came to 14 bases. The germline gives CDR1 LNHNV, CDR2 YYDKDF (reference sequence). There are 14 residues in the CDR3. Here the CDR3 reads CATSVRVSDYEQYF. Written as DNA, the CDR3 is TGTGCCACCAGCGTACGAGTGTCTGACTACGAGCAGTACTTC.